What follows are 4 T cell receptor beta chains derived from one specimen sequenced in a study of early T cells in non-severe SARS-CoV-2 infection. One entry per CDR3 protein, called by TCRdb with MiXCR from the 5' RACE reads. The sample lists tens of thousands of distinct CDR3 sequences; 5% were seen once. This sample comprised whole blood, obtained at baseline. These receptors all come from an adult who was a healthcare worker with PCR-confirmed SARS-CoV-2 infection or an uninfected control (not recorded which).

The chain links TRBV5-1 to TRBJ2-1; 7 bases fit TRBD2. The CDR3 runs 17 residues. In germline, CDR1 is SGHRS, CDR2 YFSETQ. J gave up 10 bases and V 0 bases, and 16 bases lay outside the gene matches. This CDR3 reads CASSLEKAGPGNEEQFF. DNA for the CDR3: TGCGCCAGCAGCTTGGAGAAAGCGGGACCGGGGAATGAAGAGCAGTTCTTC. The complete variable domain, with remaining parts taken from reference TRBV5-1 and TRBJ2-1, reads KAGVTQTPRYLIKTRGQQVTLSCSPISGHRSVSWYQQTPGQGLQFLFEYFSETQRNKGNFPGRFSGRQFSNSRSEMNVSTLELGDSALYLCASSLEKAGPGNEEQFFGPGTRLTVL.

The V and J genes are TRBV20-1 and TRBJ2-1; 10 bases are shared with TRBD2. This CDR3 contains 15 residues. Trimming at V came to 0 bases and at J to 9 bases, leaving 8 bases not matched to a gene. CDR1 is DFQATT, CDR2 SNEGSKA, per germline (reference sequence). The CDR3: CSAREPLAGALEQFF. The CDR3 coding sequence is TGCAGTGCTAGAGAGCCCCTAGCGGGAGCGCTTGAGCAGTTCTTC.

This clonotype was observed a few times. V gene TRBV18 combines with J gene TRBJ2-7; D call uncertain. V dropped 3 bases and J dropped 4 bases, with 10 bases sitting between them. The germline V gene has CDR1 KGHSH and CDR2 LQKENI. The CDR3 consists of 13 residues. The CDR3 loop is CASSPSGIYEQYF. DNA for the CDR3: TGTGCCAGCTCACCGTCCGGAATATACGAGCAGTACTTC.

Details on this clonotype: The junction differs from germline at one of its ends, possibly a read error. The chain has TRBV4-1 and TRBJ2-1, with a weak D call TRBD1 (6 bases). Germline loops: CDR1 MGHRA, CDR2 YSYEKL. This CDR3 is built from 15 residues. The CDR3 sequence is CASSQGETGLDELFF. In DNA, the CDR3 is TGCGCCAGCAGCCAAGGGGAGACAGGCCTGGATGAGCTGTTCTTC.